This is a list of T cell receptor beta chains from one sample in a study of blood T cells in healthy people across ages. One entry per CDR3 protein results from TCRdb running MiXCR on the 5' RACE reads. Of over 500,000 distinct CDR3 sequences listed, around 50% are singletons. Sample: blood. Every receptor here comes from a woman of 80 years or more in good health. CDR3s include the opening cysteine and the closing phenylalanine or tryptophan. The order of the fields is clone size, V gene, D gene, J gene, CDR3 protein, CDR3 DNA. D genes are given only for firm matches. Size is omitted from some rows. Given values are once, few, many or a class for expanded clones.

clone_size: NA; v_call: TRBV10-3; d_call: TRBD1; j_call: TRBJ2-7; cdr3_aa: CAITSGTGPYEQYF; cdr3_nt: TGTGCCATCACCTCCGGGACAGGGCCCTACGAGCAGTACTTC
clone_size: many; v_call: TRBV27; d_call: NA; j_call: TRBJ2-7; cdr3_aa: CASSWPGAIEQYF; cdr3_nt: TGTGCCAGCAGTTGGCCAGGGGCCATCGAGCAGTACTTC
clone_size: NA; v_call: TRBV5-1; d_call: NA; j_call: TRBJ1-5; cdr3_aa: CASINQPQHF; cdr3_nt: TGCGCCAGCATAAATCAGCCCCAGCATTTT
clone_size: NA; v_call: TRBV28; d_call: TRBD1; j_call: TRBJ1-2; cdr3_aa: CASSLFTGVLEGYTF; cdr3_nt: TGTGCCAGCAGTTTATTTACAGGGGTACTAGAGGGCTACACCTTC
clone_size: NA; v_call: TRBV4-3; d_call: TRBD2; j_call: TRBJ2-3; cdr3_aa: CASSQVHSGGADTQYF; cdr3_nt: TGCGCCAGCAGCCAAGTCCACAGCGGGGGGGCAGATACGCAGTATTTT
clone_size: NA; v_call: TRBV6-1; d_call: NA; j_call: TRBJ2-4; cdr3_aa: CASSSDGPLNIQYF; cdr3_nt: TGTGCCAGCAGTTCAGACGGGCCTCTTAACATTCAGTACTTC
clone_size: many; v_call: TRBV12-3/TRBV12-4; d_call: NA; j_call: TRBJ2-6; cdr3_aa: CASSLRGSGANVLTF; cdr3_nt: TGTGCCAGCAGCTTAAGAGGCTCTGGGGCCAACGTCCTGACTTTC
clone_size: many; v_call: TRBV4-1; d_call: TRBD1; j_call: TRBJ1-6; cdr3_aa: CASSQEIRTGLTPLHF; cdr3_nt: TGCGCCAGCAGCCAAGAGATCAGGACAGGGTTGACACCCCTCCACTTT
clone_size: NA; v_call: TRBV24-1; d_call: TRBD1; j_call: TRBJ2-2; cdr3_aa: CAASDTLGQGHTGELFF; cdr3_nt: TGTGCCGCCAGTGATACCCTAGGACAGGGCCACACCGGGGAGCTGTTTTTT
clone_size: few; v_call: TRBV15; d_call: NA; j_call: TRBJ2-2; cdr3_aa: CAPSRDLGTANTGELFF; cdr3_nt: TGTGCCCCCAGCAGAGATCTAGGAACCGCGAACACCGGGGAGCTGTTTTTT
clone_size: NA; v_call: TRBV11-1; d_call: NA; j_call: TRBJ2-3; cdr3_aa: CASSSLGGLTDTQYF; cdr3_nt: TGTGCCAGCAGCTCGTTGGGGGGACTCACAGATACGCAGTATTTT
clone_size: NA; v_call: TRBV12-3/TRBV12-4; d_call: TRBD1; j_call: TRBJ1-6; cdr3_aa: CASSLQGAGSPLHF; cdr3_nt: TGTGCCAGCAGTTTACAGGGGGCAGGATCACCCCTCCACTTT
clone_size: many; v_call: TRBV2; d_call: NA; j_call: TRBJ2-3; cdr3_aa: CASRSGERQYF; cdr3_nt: TGTGCCAGCAGATCCGGCGAAAGGCAGTATTTT
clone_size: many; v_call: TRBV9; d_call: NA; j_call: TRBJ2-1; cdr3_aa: CASSVGVASGPVYNEQFF; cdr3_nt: TGTGCCAGCAGCGTAGGGGTTGCGAGCGGGCCCGTGTACAATGAGCAGTTCTTC
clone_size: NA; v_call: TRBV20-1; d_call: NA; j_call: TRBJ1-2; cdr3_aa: CSASEGNYGYTF; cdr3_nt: TGCAGTGCTAGTGAGGGGAACTATGGCTACACCTTC
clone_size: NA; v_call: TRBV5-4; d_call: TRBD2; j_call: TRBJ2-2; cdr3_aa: CASSPTSRGLNTGELFF; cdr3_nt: TGTGCCAGCAGTCCCACGTCGCGGGGGTTAAACACCGGGGAGCTGTTTTTT
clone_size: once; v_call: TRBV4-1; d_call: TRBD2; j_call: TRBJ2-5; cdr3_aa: CASSHPSGLAKETQYF; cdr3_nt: TGCGCCAGCAGCCACCCTTCTGGACTAGCGAAAGAGACCCAGTACTTC
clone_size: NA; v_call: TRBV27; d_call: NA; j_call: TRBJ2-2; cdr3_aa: CASSSSGRRSGELFF; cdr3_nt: TGTGCCAGCAGTTCGTCGGGCAGGAGAAGTGGGGAGCTGTTTTTT
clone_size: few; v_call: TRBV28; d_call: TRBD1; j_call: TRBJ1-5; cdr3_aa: CASSFPGQGANQPQHF; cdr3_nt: TGTGCCAGCAGTTTCCCGGGACAGGGGGCGAATCAGCCCCAGCATTTT
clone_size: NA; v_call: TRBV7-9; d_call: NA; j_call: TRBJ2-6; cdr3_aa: CASGQGGFAGANVLTF; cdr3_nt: TGTGCCAGCGGACAAGGCGGGTTCGCTGGGGCCAACGTCCTGACTTTC
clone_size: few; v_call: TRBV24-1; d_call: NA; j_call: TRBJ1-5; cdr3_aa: CATSDGGRNQPQHF; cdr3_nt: TGTGCCACCAGTGACGGGGGGAGAAATCAGCCCCAGCATTTT
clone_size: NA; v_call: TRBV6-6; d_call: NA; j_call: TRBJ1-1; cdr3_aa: CASSYSGQLSTEAFF; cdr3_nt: TGTGCCAGCAGTTATTCGGGTCAATTGAGCACTGAAGCTTTCTTT
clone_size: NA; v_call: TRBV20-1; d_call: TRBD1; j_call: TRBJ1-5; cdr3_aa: CSATQGVGQPQHF; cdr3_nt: TGCAGTGCTACCCAGGGGGTGGGCCAGCCCCAGCATTTT
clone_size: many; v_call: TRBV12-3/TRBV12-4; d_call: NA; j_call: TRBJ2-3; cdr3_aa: CASSPSAPQVTQYF; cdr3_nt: TGTGCCAGCAGCCCCTCGGCCCCCCAAGTTACGCAGTATTTT
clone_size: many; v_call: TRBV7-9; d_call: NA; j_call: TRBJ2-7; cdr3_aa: CASSGGTNSYEQYF; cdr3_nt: TGTGCCAGCAGCGGCGGGACGAACTCCTACGAGCAGTACTTC
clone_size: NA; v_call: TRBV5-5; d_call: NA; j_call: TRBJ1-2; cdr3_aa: CASKLGGPGYGYTF; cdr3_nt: TGTGCCAGCAAATTGGGGGGGCCAGGATATGGCTACACCTTC
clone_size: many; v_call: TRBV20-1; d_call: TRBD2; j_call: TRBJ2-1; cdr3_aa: CSARVPSGGYNEQFF; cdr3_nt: TGCAGTGCTAGAGTCCCTAGCGGGGGATACAATGAGCAGTTCTTC
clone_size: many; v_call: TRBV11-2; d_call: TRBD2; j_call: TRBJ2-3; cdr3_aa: CASSLRTSGSGTDTQYF; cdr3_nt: TGTGCCAGCAGCCTCCGGACTAGCGGGAGTGGCACAGATACGCAGTATTTT
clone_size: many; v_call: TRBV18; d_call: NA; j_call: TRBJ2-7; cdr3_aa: CASSRGARDYEQYF; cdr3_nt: TGTGCCAGCTCACGAGGGGCACGAGACTACGAGCAGTACTTC
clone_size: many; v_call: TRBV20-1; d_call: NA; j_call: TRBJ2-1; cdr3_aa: CSARDRGSWDNEQFF; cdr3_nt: TGCAGTGCTAGAGATCGGGGCAGTTGGGACAATGAGCAGTTCTTC
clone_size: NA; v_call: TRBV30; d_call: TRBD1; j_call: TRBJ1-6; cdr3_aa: CAWAGQHNSPLHF; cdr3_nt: TGTGCCTGGGCGGGACAGCATAATTCACCCCTCCACTTT
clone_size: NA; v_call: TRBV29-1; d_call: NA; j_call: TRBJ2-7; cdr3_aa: CSVGTSSYNEQYF; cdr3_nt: TGCAGCGTTGGCACCAGCTCCTACAATGAGCAGTACTTC
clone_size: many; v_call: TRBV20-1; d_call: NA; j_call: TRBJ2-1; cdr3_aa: CSAPVNEQFF; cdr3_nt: TGCAGTGCTCCCGTTAATGAGCAGTTCTTC
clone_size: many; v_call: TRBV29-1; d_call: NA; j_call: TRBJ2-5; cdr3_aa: CSVDPGETQYF; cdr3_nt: TGCAGCGTTGACCCGGGAGAGACCCAGTACTTC
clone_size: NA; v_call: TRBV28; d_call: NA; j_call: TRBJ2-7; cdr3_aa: CASSFETAREQYF; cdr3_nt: TGTGCCAGCAGTTTCGAGACAGCTAGGGAGCAGTACTTC
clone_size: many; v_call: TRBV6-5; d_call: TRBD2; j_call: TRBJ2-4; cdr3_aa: CASSRTRTSGRTSAKNIQYF; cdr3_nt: TGTGCCAGCAGCCGCACCAGGACTAGCGGGAGGACCTCAGCCAAAAACATTCAGTACTTC
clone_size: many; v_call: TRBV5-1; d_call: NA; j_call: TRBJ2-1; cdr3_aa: CASSTDSYNEQFF; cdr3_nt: TGCGCCAGCAGCACCGACTCCTACAATGAGCAGTTCTTC
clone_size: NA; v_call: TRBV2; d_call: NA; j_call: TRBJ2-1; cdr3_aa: CASSVDRGSYNEQFF; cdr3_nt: TGTGCCAGCAGTGTCGACAGAGGAAGCTACAATGAGCAGTTCTTC
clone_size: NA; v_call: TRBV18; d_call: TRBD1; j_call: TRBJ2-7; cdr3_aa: CASSPWTGHEQYF; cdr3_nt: TGTGCCAGCTCACCTTGGACAGGCCACGAGCAGTACTTC
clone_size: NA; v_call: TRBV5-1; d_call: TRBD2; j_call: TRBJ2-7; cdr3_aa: CVSSSRLAGIHEQYF; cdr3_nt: TGCGTCAGCAGCTCGAGACTAGCGGGGATCCACGAGCAGTACTTC
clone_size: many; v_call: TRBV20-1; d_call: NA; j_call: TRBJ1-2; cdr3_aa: CSASGTPNGYTF; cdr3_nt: TGCAGTGCTAGCGGGACACCTAATGGCTACACCTTC
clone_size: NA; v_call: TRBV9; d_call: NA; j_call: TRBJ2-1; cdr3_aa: CASSVVPLGEQFF; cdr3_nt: TGTGCCAGCAGCGTAGTTCCCCTCGGTGAGCAGTTCTTC
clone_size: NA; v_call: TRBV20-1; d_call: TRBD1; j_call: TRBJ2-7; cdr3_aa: CSARDGQGATSYEQYF; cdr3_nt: TGCAGTGCTAGAGACGGACAGGGGGCGACCTCCTACGAGCAGTACTTC
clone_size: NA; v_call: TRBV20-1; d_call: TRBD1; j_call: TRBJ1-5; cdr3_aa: CSVPATGGRSQPQHF; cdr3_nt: TGCAGTGTCCCAGCGACAGGGGGTAGAAGCCAGCCCCAGCATTTT
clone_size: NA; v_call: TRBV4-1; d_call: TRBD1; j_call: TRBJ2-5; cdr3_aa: CASSQSRTGRMETQYF; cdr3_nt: TGCGCCAGCAGCCAATCGCGGACAGGGCGAATGGAGACCCAGTACTTC
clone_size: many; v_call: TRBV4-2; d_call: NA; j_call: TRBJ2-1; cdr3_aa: CASSQQPGIGWNEQFF; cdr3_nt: TGTGCCAGCAGCCAGCAACCGGGCATCGGGTGGAATGAGCAGTTCTTC
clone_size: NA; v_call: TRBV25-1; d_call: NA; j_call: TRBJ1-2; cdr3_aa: CASSDRVGGGYTF; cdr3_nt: TGTGCCAGCAGTGACAGAGTAGGTGGTGGCTACACCTTC
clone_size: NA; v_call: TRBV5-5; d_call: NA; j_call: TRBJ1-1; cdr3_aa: CASSLVLEAFF; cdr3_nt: TGTGCCAGCAGCTTAGTCCTTGAAGCTTTCTTT
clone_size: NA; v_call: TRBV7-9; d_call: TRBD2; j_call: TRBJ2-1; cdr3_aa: CASSFRAGGPNEQFF; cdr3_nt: TGTGCCAGCAGCTTCAGAGCGGGGGGGCCGAATGAGCAGTTCTTC
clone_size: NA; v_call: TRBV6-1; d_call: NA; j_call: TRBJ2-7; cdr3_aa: CATGIGLDYEQYF; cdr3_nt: TGTGCCACCGGGATAGGCTTAGACTACGAGCAGTACTTC
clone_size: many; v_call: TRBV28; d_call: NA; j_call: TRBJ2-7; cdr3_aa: CASRGQGQSYEQYF; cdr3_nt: TGTGCCAGCAGAGGCCAGGGGCAATCCTACGAGCAGTACTTC
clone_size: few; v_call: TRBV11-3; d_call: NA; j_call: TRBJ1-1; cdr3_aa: CASSLQRNTEAFF; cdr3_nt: TGTGCCAGCAGCTTACAGCGGAACACTGAAGCTTTCTTT
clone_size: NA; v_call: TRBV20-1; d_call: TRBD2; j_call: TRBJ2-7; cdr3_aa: CSAPSTSGRRYEQYF; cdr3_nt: TGCAGTGCTCCTTCGACTAGCGGGAGGAGATACGAGCAGTACTTC